These 3 T cell receptor beta chains share one sample of origin, sequenced in a study of cytomegalovirus exposure and HLA in healthy donors. PCR employed 60 Vbeta and 13 Jbeta primers. Sequenced by immunoSEQ multiplex PCR; TCRdb stores in-frame clones only, minus some. The profile shows under 200,000 clones, around 80% of them singletons. Sequencing was carried out using PBMCs. These TCRs come from a woman aged 45-65 years in good health and CMV-seronegative.

This rearrangement joins TRBV7-2 to TRBJ2-7; TRBD2 aligns across 11 bases. Germline CDR1 SGHTA, CDR2 FQGNSA. V dropped 3 bases and J dropped 4; count of bases not matched to a gene: 2. This CDR3 spans 14 amino acids. DNA of the CDR3: TGTGCCAGCAGCTTGCTAGCGGGAGGTTACGAGCAGTACTTC. This gives the protein CASSLLAGGYEQYF.

CDR3 region: CASSPGSGANVLTF. CDR3 nucleotides: TGTGCCAGCAGCCCGGGGTCTGGGGCCAACGTCCTGACTTTC. The gene calls are TRBV27 and TRBJ2-6, with a weak D call TRBD2 (5 bases). V dropped 6 bases and J dropped 1 base, with 7 bases sitting between them. From germline, CDR1 is MNHEY and CDR2 SMNVEV (reference sequence). The CDR3 totals 14 residues. Complete variable domain (other parts from reference TRBV27 and TRBJ2-6): EAQVTQNPRYLITVTGKKLTVTCSQNMNHEYMSWYRQDPGLGLRQIYYSMNVEVTDKGDVPEGYKVSRKEKRNFPLILESPSPNQTSLYFCASSPGSGANVLTFGAGSRLTVL.

This chain connects TRBV4-1 to TRBJ1-5, with 8 positions matching TRBD1. Germline loops: CDR1 MGHRA, CDR2 YSYEKL. This CDR3 is 17 amino acids long. J gave up 4 bases and V 0 bases, and 8 bases lay outside the gene matches. The DNA for the CDR3 is TGCGCCAGCAGCCAAGACTGGACAGGGAGGAGGAATCAGCCCCAGCATTTT. This gives the protein CASSQDWTGRRNQPQHF.